This TCR beta chain was sequenced in a study of T cell changes during pregnancy in multiple sclerosis. Trimming took 5 bases from V and 1 from J, leaving 8 bases between them. This CDR3 spans 13 amino acids. From germline, CDR1 is MGHDK and CDR2 SYGVNS. Clones were sequenced by immunoSEQ multiplex PCR, and TCRdb holds only the in-frame ones, with some missing. The data hold 15,000 or so clones, with roughly 85% observed a single time. The genes are TRBV25-1 and TRBJ1-1, with D perhaps TRBD1 (6 bases). This sequence was found in a female donor with multiple sclerosis, enrolled in a pregnancy study. Here the sequenced sample was CD8+ T cells from peripheral blood mononuclear cells, taken in the first trimester of pregnancy. The CDR3 reads CASSWGQNTEAFF. The DNA of the CDR3 is TGTGCCAGCAGTTGGGGACAGAACACTGAAGCTTTCTTT.